Listed here are 8 T cell receptor beta chains from one sample, sequenced in a study of blood T cells in healthy people across ages. Then a second PCR, running about 7 to 11 cycles, was carried out with a sample-barcoded 5' primer and a J-beta primer mix. TCRdb re-called the 5' RACE reads through MiXCR, storing one row per CDR3 protein. This table holds over a million distinct CDR3 sequences, 45% found once. The sample comprised blood. The receptor set was obtained from an older woman in good health.

This sequence joins TRBV5-4 and TRBJ2-7, with D maybe TRBD2 (6 bases). V was trimmed by 0 bases and J by 2 bases, leaving 12 bases between them. The CDR3 length is 15 residues. Germline CDR1 reads SGHNT; CDR2 reads YYREEE (reference sequence). CDR3 residues: CASSLAGGVTYEQYF. The CDR3 nucleotides are TGTGCCAGCAGCTTGGCCGGGGGAGTGACCTACGAGCAGTACTTC.

Comment on this clonotype: The germline gene is not matched at one end of the junction; a read error may be the cause. V usage is TRBV6-6 and J usage is TRBJ2-3; tentatively, D is TRBD2 (6 bases). This CDR3 contains 13 residues. Germline V gene lookup returns CDR1 MNHNY and CDR2 SVGAGI (reference sequence). The CDR3 region is CVSWLASTDTQYF. The CDR3 DNA reads TGTGTCAGCTGGCTAGCGAGCACAGATACGCAGTATTTT.

The chain joins TRBV6-1 to TRBJ2-1; D not certain. Trimming shortened V by 8 bases and J by 9 bases, and 11 bases separated the two germline ends. This CDR3 is 11 amino acids long. Per the germline V gene, CDR1 is MNHNS and CDR2 is SASEGT. The CDR3 protein is CASQDRAEQFF. CDR3 in DNA: TGTGCCAGCCAGGACCGAGCTGAGCAGTTCTTC.

The rearrangement joins TRBV15 to TRBJ2-7; tentative D call: TRBD2 (5 bases). The J call is doubtful: the DNA matches TRBJ2-5 better. The CDR3 is made up of 15 amino acids. Germline loops: CDR1 LNHNV, CDR2 YYDKDF (reference sequence). CDR3 bases: TGTGCCACCAGCAGCCCGATGGAGGCTCTAGAGACCCAGTACTTC. Translating gives CATSSPMEALETQYF.

This clonotype was detected once. The rearrangement uses TRBV6-6 and TRBJ2-7, with D possibly TRBD2 on 6 matching bases. This CDR3 region has 15 residues. Deletions cut 5 bases from V and 3 bases from J, with 17 bases between. CDR1 and CDR2 from the germline V gene are MNHNY and SVGAGI (reference sequence). CDR3 sequence: CASSGRDFELYEQYF. CDR3 bases: TGTGCCAGCAGTGGACGGGACTTCGAACTCTACGAGCAGTACTTC.

This clonotype was observed once. The chain carries TRBV29-1 and TRBJ2-7; 10 bases match TRBD1. This CDR3 comprises 14 residues. CDR1 SQVTM and CDR2 ANQGSEA come from the germline V gene. Trimming cost V 0 bases and J 4 bases; bases outside gene matches: 3. DNA for the CDR3: TGCAGCGTTGAAGATCGGGACAGGGGTTACGAGCAGTACTTC. It yields the protein CSVEDRDRGYEQYF.

The rearrangement uses TRBV6-2 or TRBV6-3 and TRBJ2-1; a weak D match, TRBD1 (6 bases). CDR3 size: 15 residues. Trimming shortened V by 11 bases and J by 2 bases, and 19 bases separated the two germline ends. Germline CDR1 is MNHEY and CDR2 is SVGEGT. The CDR3 nucleotides read TGTGCCGGCACCCGAAGTAGGGGGACCTACAATGAGCAGTTCTTC. Its protein product is CAGTRSRGTYNEQFF.

V usage is TRBV3-1 and J usage is TRBJ2-3; no definite D call. The CDR3 contains 12 residues. Trimming removed 7 bases from V and 4 bases from J, with 9 bases in between. Germline V gives CDR1 LGHDT, CDR2 YNNKEL (reference sequence). The CDR3 DNA reads as TGTGCCAGCAACCTAAGTCCAGATACGCAGTATTTT. It translates to CASNLSPDTQYF.